The 16 T cell receptor beta chains below were found in one sample sequenced in a study of blood T cell repertoires in COVID-19. Sequencing used immunoSEQ multiplex PCR; TCRdb keeps in-frame clones, though not all of them. The sample consists of over 150,000 clones, around nine tenths of them appearing once. The sequenced sample was peripheral blood. The receptor set was obtained from a man aged 45-65 years with COVID-19, enrolled during active disease.

The chain carries TRBV19 and TRBJ2-4; TRBD2 agrees at 7 bases. The J segment lost 0 bases and the V segment lost 7 bases, leaving 6 bases of the junction unmatched. CDR1 and CDR2 (germline): LNHDA, SQIVND (reference sequence). The CDR3 has 15 residues. CDR3 DNA: TGTGCCAGTAATTATGGGGGGGTAGCCAAAAACATTCAGTACTTC. Translated, it gives CASNYGGVAKNIQYF.

The chain links TRBV4-1 to TRBJ2-3; no reliable D call. With 6 bases removed from V and 4 bases from J, the gap between germline ends came to 5 bases. The CDR3 runs to 11 residues. Germline CDR1 and CDR2: MGHRA and YSYEKL. In DNA form, the CDR3 reads TGCGCCAGCAGTTCGGCAGATACGCAGTATTTT. This codes for CASSSADTQYF.

In its sample, this clone was seen once. V gene TRBV9 combines with J gene TRBJ2-7, with D uncertain. Germline V gene sequence: CDR1 SGDLS, CDR2 YYNGEE. This CDR3 contains 14 residues. The V gene lost 0 bases and the J gene lost 5 bases, with 12 bases spanning the gap. In DNA, the CDR3 is TGTGCCAGCAGCGTAGATCACTCCGATGACGAGCAGTACTTC. Residues: CASSVDHSDDEQYF.

In its sample, this clone was seen a few times. The chain's CDR3 is CASSLGGPQQYF. The DNA for the CDR3 is TGTGCCAGCAGCCTCGGGGGGCCGCAGCAGTACTTC. The rearrangement uses TRBV7-2 and TRBJ2-7; D may be TRBD2 (7 bases). The CDR3 contains 12 residues. Germline values: CDR1 SGHTA, CDR2 FQGNSA. The germline V and J ends were trimmed by 5 bases and 8 bases, with 13 bases remaining between them.

The chain employs TRBV5-5 and TRBJ2-1, with 11 bases aligning to TRBD2. The length of the CDR3 is 17 residues. J gave up 5 bases and V 4 bases, and 11 bases lay outside the gene matches. Germline loops: CDR1 SGHKS, CDR2 YYEKEE (reference sequence). The DNA for the CDR3 is TGTGCCAGCAGCCCTGGGGGCGAGGGACTAGCGGACAATGAGCAGTTCTTC. This sequence encodes CASSPGGEGLADNEQFF.

This chain connects TRBV3-1 (or the pseudogene TRBV3-2) to TRBJ2-1; 14 nucleotides align to TRBD2. From germline, CDR1 is LGHDT and CDR2 YNNKEL (reference sequence). This CDR3 is built from 17 residues. The V segment lost 3 bases and the J segment 7 bases; nucleotides outside the gene matches: 8. This CDR3 is CASSHAGLAGVLNEQFF. The DNA of the CDR3 is TGTGCCAGCAGCCACGCGGGACTAGCGGGAGTATTGAATGAGCAGTTCTTC.

This clone was detected only once. The V gene is TRBV5-6, the J gene TRBJ1-1; D remains ambiguous. Trimming removed 0 bases at V and 10 bases at J, with 10 bases between. CDR1 SGHDT and CDR2 YYEEEE come from the germline V gene. The CDR3 length is 12 residues. CDR3 in amino acids: CASSLARFGAFF. DNA for the CDR3: TGTGCCAGCAGCTTGGCGAGGTTCGGAGCTTTCTTT. Full variable domain (remainder filled in from reference TRBV5-6 and TRBJ1-1): DAGVTQSPTHLIKTRGQQVTLRCSPKSGHDTVSWYQQALGQGPQFIFQYYEEEERQRGNFPDRFSGHQFPNYSSELNVNALLLGDSALYLCASSLARFGAFFGQGTRLTVV.

The genes are TRBV18 and TRBJ2-5; 7 positions agree with TRBD2. The CDR3 has 13 residues. Per germline, CDR1 KGHSH and CDR2 LQKENI. V lost 3 bases and J lost 7; bases outside the gene matches: 5. Here the CDR3 reads CASSPERDRTQYF. CDR3 coding DNA: TGTGCCAGCTCACCGGAGCGGGACCGGACCCAGTACTTC.

V gene TRBV5-1 combines with J gene TRBJ1-2; the D gene is possibly TRBD1 (6 bases). The V and J ends lost 6 bases and 4 bases respectively, with 13 bases between them. CDR1 is SGHRS, CDR2 YFSETQ, per germline. The CDR3 totals 13 residues. The CDR3 bases are TGCGCCAGCACTAGCGGGGGCACCTATGGCTACACCTTC. Encoded protein: CASTSGGTYGYTF.

The chain carries TRBV19 and TRBJ1-4; D unclear. CDR3 length: 13 residues. V lost 8 bases, J lost 4 bases, and 11 bases lay in between. Germline CDR1 LNHDA, CDR2 SQIVND (reference sequence). CDR3 region: CASGRSVNEKLFF. CDR3 sequence (DNA): TGTGCCAGTGGGAGAAGTGTTAATGAAAAACTGTTTTTT.

V is TRBV5-6 and J is TRBJ2-1, with no clear D. Germline CDR1 and CDR2: SGHDT and YYEEEE. This CDR3 contains 15 residues. Trimming pared 7 bases from V and 8 bases from J, leaving 22 bases between. The CDR3 DNA reads TGTGCCAGCCGATCCACCCTAGTATACGGCGATGAGCAGTTCTTC. Translated, it gives CASRSTLVYGDEQFF.

J is TRBJ2-4 and V is TRBV18, with D possibly TRBD2 on 6 matching bases. Germline V CDR1 and CDR2: KGHSH, LQKENI. Deletions cut 3 bases from V and 5 bases from J, with 14 bases between. The CDR3 has 15 residues. The CDR3 bases are TGTGCCAGCTCACCGCGCGGGACCGTCGAAAACATTCAGTACTTC. The encoded protein is CASSPRGTVENIQYF.

This clone occurred a few times. DNA for the CDR3: TGTGCCAGCTCACCACCTAGCGGCCAAGAGACCCAGTACTTC. Amino acids: CASSPPSGQETQYF. This chain joins TRBV18 and TRBJ2-5; a weak D match, TRBD2 (6 bases). Germline CDR1 reads KGHSH; CDR2 reads LQKENI. This CDR3 is built from 14 residues. Trimming stripped 0 bases from V and 1 base from J, with 6 bases between. Using reference TRBV18 and TRBJ2-5 for the parts outside the CDR3, the full variable domain is NAGVMQNPRHLVRRRGQEARLRCSPMKGHSHVYWYRQLPEEGLKFMVYLQKENIIDESGMPKERFSAEFPKEGPSILRIQQVVRGDSAAYFCASSPPSGQETQYFGPGTRLLVL.

J is TRBJ2-5 and V is TRBV12-3 or TRBV12-4, with a tentative D call TRBD1 (5 bases). The CDR3 is 13 residues long. Trimming took off 3 bases at V and 4 bases at J, with 9 bases between the two ends. CDR3 DNA: TGTGCCAGCAGTTTTGGGGCCTCAGAGACCCAGTACTTC. Amino acid sequence: CASSFGASETQYF.

The chain combines TRBV7-6 with TRBJ2-3, with D unresolved. This CDR3 has 15 amino acids. V was clipped by 1 base and J by 2 bases, with 10 bases between them. From germline, CDR1 is SGHVS and CDR2 FNYEAQ. CDR3 DNA sequence: TGTGCCAGCAGCTTAGGGGCAGCATACACAGATACGCAGTATTTT. As protein: CASSLGAAYTDTQYF.

The V call is TRBV24-1, the J call TRBJ2-2; TRBD1 aligns across 7 bases. V shed 0 bases, J shed 0 bases, and the junction held 3 bases outside the gene matches. Per the germline V gene, CDR1 is KGHDR and CDR2 is SFDVKD. There are 17 residues in the CDR3. This chain's CDR3 is CATSDLGTAPNTGELFF. The CDR3 DNA reads as TGTGCCACCAGTGATTTGGGGACAGCCCCGAACACCGGGGAGCTGTTTTTT.